One and the same sample provided the 24 T cell receptor beta chains below, sequenced in a study of cytomegalovirus exposure and HLA in healthy donors. Researchers ran the PCR with 60 Vbeta and 13 Jbeta primers. Data came from immunoSEQ multiplex PCR; TCRdb stores just in-frame clones and leaves some out. The data contain some 150,000 clones, less than 85% of them singletons. Material for sequencing was PBMCs. Receptors originate from a man aged 50 to 60 in good health and CMV-seropositive.

In regard to this clone: Sequence at one end of the junction differs from germline and may be a read error. The V gene is TRBV7-9, the J gene TRBJ2-5; perhaps TRBD1 as D (6 bases). Germline-derived CDR1 and CDR2 are SEHNR and FQNEAQ (reference sequence). This CDR3 contains 16 residues. The CDR3 DNA sequence: TGTTCCAGCAGCTCGACCTTAGGGACACCCCAAGAGACCCAGTACTTC. Its translation is CSSSSTLGTPQETQYF.

The V gene is TRBV6-1, the J gene TRBJ1-5, with D tentatively TRBD1 (6 bases). The V end was cut by 5 bases, the J end by 0 bases, with 11 bases between. Germline CDR1 and CDR2: MNHNS and SASEGT. This CDR3 is 15 amino acids long. This chain's CDR3 is CASSRRTDSNQPQHF. CDR3 sequence (DNA): TGTGCCAGCAGTCGAAGGACAGATAGCAATCAGCCCCAGCATTTT.

The J gene is TRBJ2-7, the V gene TRBV15; 7 nucleotides match TRBD2. CDR3 length equals 13 residues. From germline, CDR1 is LNHNV and CDR2 YYDKDF (reference sequence). The junction had 5 bases not matched to a gene; V was cut back by 9 bases and J by 0 bases. The CDR3 DNA reads as TGTGCCACACGACTAGCATCCTCCTACGAGCAGTACTTC. Translation gives CATRLASSYEQYF.

CDR3 bases: TGTGCCAGCAGTTCAGGGGCAGGGAGTACCAAAAACATTCAGTACTTC. Translation gives CASSSGAGSTKNIQYF. This rearrangement joins TRBV5-4 to TRBJ2-4, with D possibly TRBD1 on 6 matching bases. The germline gives CDR1 SGHNT, CDR2 YYREEE (reference sequence). The CDR3 loop spans 16 amino acids. V dropped 5 bases and J dropped 2 bases, with 17 bases sitting between them.

CDR3 bases: TGTGCCAGCAGTTTAGCTGGGGGCGCTGGCAATCAGCCCCAGCATTTT. This gives the protein CASSLAGGAGNQPQHF. The chain links TRBV28 to TRBJ1-5; TRBD1 might be the D (6 bases). V was trimmed by 2 bases and J by 2 bases, leaving 13 bases between them. The CDR3 runs 16 residues. Germline CDR1 and CDR2: MDHEN and SYDVKM.

This chain links TRBV6-1 with TRBJ1-4, with D possibly TRBD1 on 6 matching bases. CDR1 MNHNS and CDR2 SASEGT come from the germline V gene. This CDR3 spans 14 amino acids. V shed 3 bases and J shed 8 bases, with 13 bases lying between them. The CDR3 here is CASSDTLQGEKLFF. CDR3 nucleotide sequence: TGTGCCAGCAGTGATACACTCCAGGGGGAAAAACTGTTTTTT.

CDR3 DNA sequence: TGCAGTGCTCATGAGATAGGGGCGGCTTTCTTT. Its translation: CSAHEIGAAFF. This sequence joins TRBV20-1 and TRBJ1-1; D possibly corresponds to TRBD1 (5 bases). The V end lost 5 bases, the J end lost 11 bases, and 15 bases lay between the germline ends. This CDR3 is 11 amino acids long. Germline V gene data show CDR1 as DFQATT and CDR2 as SNEGSKA (reference sequence).

This clone was seen more than once but under ten times. The chain uses TRBV6-6 and TRBJ1-2, with no clear D. Germline CDR1 reads MNHNY; CDR2 reads SVGAGI (reference sequence). V gave up 7 bases and J gave up 8 bases, with 17 bases separating them. The CDR3 contains 13 residues. The CDR3 DNA follows: TGTGCCAGCACCCTTACGGTGGGCCGAGGCTACACCTTC. Protein: CASTLTVGRGYTF.

V is TRBV19 and J is TRBJ1-5, with a tentative D call TRBD1 (5 bases). The germline CDR1 and CDR2 sequences are LNHDA and SQIVND (reference sequence). The V end lost 3 bases, the J end lost 9 bases, and 18 bases lay between the germline ends. This CDR3 spans 15 amino acids. The CDR3 DNA sequence: TGTGCCAGTAGTATCACAGGCGGAGGGTCTATGCCCCAGCATTTT. It translates to CASSITGGGSMPQHF. Full variable domain (outside the CDR3, taken from reference TRBV19 and TRBJ1-5): DGGITQSPKYLFRKEGQNVTLSCEQNLNHDAMYWYRQDPGQGLRLIYYSQIVNDFQKGDIAEGYSVSREKKESFPLTVTSAQKNPTAFYLCASSITGGGSMPQHFGDGTRLSIL.

V gene TRBV30 combines with J gene TRBJ2-7; 9 nucleotides align to TRBD2. V gave up 4 bases and J gave up 0 bases; unmatched junction bases: 13. This CDR3 has 17 amino acids. CDR1 and CDR2 from the germline V gene are GTSNPN and SVGIG (reference sequence). This CDR3 reads CAWMGRGTSGFSYEQYF. As DNA, the CDR3 is TGTGCCTGGATGGGTCGGGGTACTAGCGGGTTCTCCTACGAGCAGTACTTC.

The chain recombines TRBV2 with TRBJ2-7; maybe TRBD2 (5 bases). The CDR3 has 14 residues. The V end lost 1 base, the J end lost 2 bases, and 9 bases lay between the germline ends. In germline, CDR1 is SNHLY, CDR2 FYNNEI. Written as DNA, the CDR3 is TGTGCCAGCAGTGAAGTGGTGGGAGCCTACGAGCAGTACTTC. Protein product: CASSEVVGAYEQYF. Together with reference TRBV2 and TRBJ2-7, the CDR3 gives the full variable domain: EPEVTQTPSHQVTQMGQEVILRCVPISNHLYFYWYRQILGQKVEFLVSFYNNEISEKSEIFDDQFSVERPDGSNFTLKIRSTKLEDSAMYFCASSEVVGAYEQYFGPGTRLTVT.

This chain's CDR3 is CAESRLPQETQYF. Here the CDR3 DNA reads TGTGCCGAGTCGCGACTTCCCCAAGAGACCCAGTACTTC. The chain recombines TRBV5-4 with TRBJ2-5; D is ambiguous. V shed 10 bases and J shed 1 base, with 14 bases lying between them. Germline CDR1 and CDR2: SGHNT and YYREEE (reference sequence). CDR3 length: 13 residues.

The rearrangement uses TRBV27 and TRBJ1-6; 8 positions agree with TRBD1. CDR3 length: 15 residues. The V gene end was trimmed by 3 bases and the J gene end by 7 bases; junction bases not matched to a gene: 5. CDR1 is MNHEY, CDR2 SMNVEV, per germline (reference sequence). CDR3 bases: TGTGCCAGCAGTTTGAGGACAGGGCGAAATTCACCCCTCCACTTT. Protein: CASSLRTGRNSPLHF.

This clone was detected once. The chain carries TRBV18 and TRBJ1-4; D is uncertain. The CDR3 runs 14 residues. CDR1 KGHSH and CDR2 LQKENI come from the germline V gene. Trimming pared 0 bases from V and 6 bases from J, leaving 8 bases between. CDR3 in DNA: TGTGCCAGCTCACCACCGGAGAACGATGAAAAACTGTTTTTT. It translates to CASSPPENDEKLFF.

A single count supports this clone. The chain couples TRBV27 to TRBJ2-7; TRBD2 aligns across 10 bases. The germline V gene encodes CDR1 MNHEY and CDR2 SMNVEV (reference sequence). V lost 6 bases to trimming and J lost 3 bases; unmatched junction nucleotides: 2. This CDR3 has 13 residues. DNA of the CDR3: TGTGCCAGCAGCCGGACTAGCGGCTACGAGCAGTACTTC. This codes for CASSRTSGYEQYF.

This clone was recorded once. The rearrangement links TRBV2 to TRBJ1-5; D is perhaps TRBD1 (6 bases). The CDR3 sequence is 16 residues long. The germline CDR1 and CDR2 sequences are SNHLY and FYNNEI. V was trimmed by 6 bases and J by 3 bases, leaving 18 bases between them. The CDR3: CASRGYREESNQPQHF. CDR3 coding DNA: TGTGCCAGCAGGGGTTACAGGGAAGAGTCCAATCAGCCCCAGCATTTT.

This clone was picked up a small number of times. The chain links TRBV5-1 to TRBJ1-6; 10 positions agree with TRBD1. There are 19 residues in the CDR3. Per germline, CDR1 SGHRS and CDR2 YFSETQ. V lost 4 bases to trimming and J lost 1 base; unmatched junction nucleotides: 11. The CDR3 loop is CASSARDRGRGSYNSPLHF. DNA for the CDR3: TGCGCCAGCAGCGCCAGAGACAGGGGGCGCGGGTCCTATAATTCACCCCTCCACTTT.

J is TRBJ2-7 and V is TRBV5-1; the D gene is possibly TRBD2 (6 bases). The CDR3 is 14 residues long. Trimming pared 0 bases from V and 3 bases from J, leaving 10 bases between. CDR1 is SGHRS and CDR2 is YFSETQ in the germline V gene. The CDR3 DNA is TGCGCCAGCAGCTTGGTCCCTAGCGACTACGAGCAGTACTTC. It translates to CASSLVPSDYEQYF.

This clone was detected only once. The rearrangement links TRBV28 to TRBJ1-5; 7 bases fit TRBD1. CDR1 and CDR2 from the germline V gene are MDHEN and SYDVKM. The ends lost 1 base at V and 0 bases at J; junction bases unmatched: 12. This CDR3 comprises 19 residues. The CDR3 loop is CASSLSGPQNRGSNQPQHF. For the CDR3, the DNA is TGTGCCAGCAGTTTATCAGGGCCGCAAAACAGGGGTAGCAATCAGCCCCAGCATTTT.

This chain links TRBV4-1 with TRBJ1-6, with D unresolved. Trimming left V 4 bases short and J 10 bases short, with 14 bases between. Germline V gives CDR1 MGHRA, CDR2 YSYEKL. The CDR3 is 14 amino acids. The CDR3 loop is CASSPGSPQSPLHF. The CDR3 bases are TGCGCCAGCAGCCCTGGGAGCCCCCAATCACCCCTCCACTTT.

This clone was observed once. The chain is built from TRBV19 and TRBJ2-7, with 9 positions matching TRBD1. Germline loops: CDR1 LNHDA, CDR2 SQIVND (reference sequence). CDR3 length: 16 residues. With 3 bases clipped from V and 0 bases from J, the junction kept 6 bases outside the gene matches. CDR3 in DNA: TGTGCCAGTAGTATCGGACAGGGGCTACCCTCCTACGAGCAGTACTTC. The encoded protein is CASSIGQGLPSYEQYF.

The genes are TRBV7-3 and TRBJ2-1; 10 positions agree with TRBD2. The CDR3 extends over 16 amino acids. J was trimmed by 5 bases and V by 0 bases; bases with no gene match: 4. Germline assignment: CDR1 SGHTA and CDR2 FQGTGA. CDR3: CASSLTSGRYNNEQFF. The CDR3 DNA reads TGTGCCAGCAGCTTAACTAGCGGGAGGTACAACAATGAGCAGTTCTTC.

This clone was detected a few times. The chain links TRBV29-1 to TRBJ2-5, with 9 bases fitting TRBD1. The CDR3 has 13 residues. V was pared by 7 bases and J by 5 bases, with 8 bases of the junction left unmatched. Germline-derived CDR1 and CDR2 are SQVTM and ANQGSEA. The chain's CDR3 is CSGTGTGLETQYF. The CDR3 DNA sequence: TGCAGCGGAACCGGGACAGGGTTGGAGACCCAGTACTTC.

There are a few counts of this clone. The genes are TRBV5-6 and TRBJ1-1; 9 bases agree with TRBD1. J gave up 1 base and V 4 bases, and 5 bases lay outside the gene matches. The CDR3 loop spans 15 amino acids. From germline, CDR1 is SGHDT and CDR2 YYEEEE. CDR3 region: CASSPQDRGNTEAFF. As DNA, the CDR3 is TGTGCCAGCAGCCCCCAGGACAGGGGGAACACTGAAGCTTTCTTT.